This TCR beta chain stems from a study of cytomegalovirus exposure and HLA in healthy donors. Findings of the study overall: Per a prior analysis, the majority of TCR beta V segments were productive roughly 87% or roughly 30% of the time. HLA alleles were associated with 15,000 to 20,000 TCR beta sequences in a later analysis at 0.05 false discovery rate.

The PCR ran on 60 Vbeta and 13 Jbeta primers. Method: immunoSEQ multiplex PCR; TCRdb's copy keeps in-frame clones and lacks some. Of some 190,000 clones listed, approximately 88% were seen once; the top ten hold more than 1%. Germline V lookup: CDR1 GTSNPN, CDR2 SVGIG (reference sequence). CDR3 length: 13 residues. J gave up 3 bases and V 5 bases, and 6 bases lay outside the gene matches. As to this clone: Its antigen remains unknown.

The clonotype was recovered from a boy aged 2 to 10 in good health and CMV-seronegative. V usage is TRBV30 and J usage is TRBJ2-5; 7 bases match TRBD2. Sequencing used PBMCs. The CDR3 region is CAWGTGTKETQYF. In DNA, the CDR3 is TGTGCCTGGGGAACCGGGACTAAAGAGACCCAGTACTTC.